One sample yielded the 16 T cell receptor beta chains listed below, sequenced in a study of shared clonotypes between healthy human individuals (dated by TCRdb to about 2020). The method was the immunoSEQ multiplex PCR assay. The immuneACCESS repertoire file appears here via TCRdb, limited to in-frame rearrangements. These files lack a portion of the clones; in checked studies, under half of the deficit traces to unresolved V genes, and the cause of the others is not known. For this sample there are approximately 2.5 million clones; around nine tenths appear just once. Around 0.15% of the sample is taken by the ten largest. Sequencing used naive CD4+ T cells sorted from blood. What the cell subset or site label conveys for this sample: CD45RA+ positively selected. The receptor set was obtained from a man younger than 35 in good health.

Here the CDR3 reads CASSLLRTGGKGGELFF. The CDR3, as DNA: TGTGCCAGCAGTTTACTACGGACAGGGGGCAAGGGAGGGGAGCTGTTTTTT. V and J are TRBV27 and TRBJ2-2; 11 bases align to TRBD1. J was trimmed by 8 bases and V by 2 bases; bases with no gene match: 10. This CDR3 spans 17 amino acids. Germline CDR1 MNHEY, CDR2 SMNVEV (reference sequence).

This chain links TRBV5-1 with TRBJ1-2; 7 positions match TRBD1. Germline CDR1 is SGHRS and CDR2 is YFSETQ. The CDR3 is 13 residues long. The junction had 7 bases not matched to a gene; V was cut back by 3 bases and J by 8 bases. The CDR3 DNA is TGCGCCAGCAGCTACACAGGGGACGGAGGCTACACCTTC. It codes for CASSYTGDGGYTF.

This chain joins TRBV10-2 and TRBJ1-2; 7 bases match TRBD1. V shed 2 bases and J 5 bases; nucleotides not matched to a gene: 8. This CDR3 contains 15 residues. Looked up from germline, CDR1 is WSHSY and CDR2 is SAAADI. The CDR3 DNA reads as TGCGCCAGCAGTGAGATTGGACAGGAAGTTTATGGCTACACCTTC. Translated, it gives CASSEIGQEVYGYTF.

The rearrangement links TRBV10-3 to TRBJ2-3, with no clear D. This CDR3 contains 13 residues. V lost 6 bases to trimming and J lost 4 bases, with 11 bases between them. Per germline, CDR1 ENHRY and CDR2 SYGVKD. The CDR3 sequence: CAIRTSGADTQYF. In DNA form, the CDR3 reads TGTGCCATCAGAACCTCTGGGGCAGATACGCAGTATTTT.

Remarks on this clone: Germline is not matched at one junction end, which may reflect a read error. The rearrangement joins TRBV7-7 to TRBJ2-5; 13 positions match TRBD2. Germline CDR1 is SSHAT and CDR2 is FNYEAQ (reference sequence). The CDR3 is 15 amino acids. CDR3 protein: CASSLGLAGLETQYF. DNA for the CDR3: TGTGCTAGCAGCTTGGGACTAGCGGGGCTAGAGACCCAGTACTTC.

The chain links TRBV7-9 to TRBJ2-1; D is unresolved. From germline, CDR1 is SEHNR and CDR2 FQNEAQ (reference sequence). This CDR3 spans 11 amino acids. V lost 1 base to trimming and J lost 10 bases, with 5 bases between them. CDR3 sequence: CASSLGQEQFF. The CDR3 DNA is TGTGCCAGCAGCTTAGGACAAGAGCAGTTCTTC. Together with reference TRBV7-9 and TRBJ2-1, the CDR3 gives the full variable domain: DTGVSQNPRHKITKRGQNVTFRCDPISEHNRLYWYRQTLGQGPEFLTYFQNEAQLEKSRLLSDRFSAERPKGSFSTLEIQRTEQGDSAMYLCASSLGQEQFFGPGTRLTVL.

The rearrangement uses TRBV18 and TRBJ1-6; TRBD1 agrees at 9 bases. The CDR3 runs 15 residues. Germline loops: CDR1 KGHSH, CDR2 LQKENI. V shed 2 bases and J 7 bases; nucleotides not matched to a gene: 3. CDR3 nucleotides: TGTGCCAGCTCACCAGGGACAGGGACAAATTCACCCCTCCACTTT. It encodes CASSPGTGTNSPLHF.

This chain joins TRBV7-9 and TRBJ1-3, with 7 bases lining up with TRBD1. Germline V CDR1 and CDR2: SEHNR, FQNEAQ (reference sequence). Trimming removed 5 bases from V and 11 bases from J; junction bases left unmatched: 9. This CDR3 region has 13 residues. Here the CDR3 DNA reads TGTGCCAGCAGCCCGACGAGGGACAGCTCCATATATTTT. This codes for CASSPTRDSSIYF.

This clone was seen a single time. The V call is TRBV6-1, the J call TRBJ1-6; a possible D gene is TRBD1 (6 bases). Germline CDR1 and CDR2: MNHNS and SASEGT. The CDR3 extends over 15 amino acids. V was trimmed by 7 bases and J by 2 bases, leaving 12 bases between them. The CDR3 coding sequence is TGTGCCAGCACAGGGGAGATTGCCTATAATTCACCCCTCCACTTT. It is translated as CASTGEIAYNSPLHF.

Here the CDR3 DNA reads TGTGCCAGCAGTGAAGCAATCGGCAAGGGCACTGAAGCTTTCTTT. Encoded protein: CASSEAIGKGTEAFF. This rearrangement joins TRBV2 to TRBJ1-1; the D is unclear. Germline lookup yields CDR1 SNHLY and CDR2 FYNNEI. The CDR3 is 15 residues long. V lost 0 bases to trimming and J lost 4 bases, with 12 bases between them. The full variable domain, its missing parts supplied by reference TRBV2 and TRBJ1-1, is EPEVTQTPSHQVTQMGQEVILRCVPISNHLYFYWYRQILGQKVEFLVSFYNNEISEKSEIFDDQFSVERPDGSNFTLKIRSTKLEDSAMYFCASSEAIGKGTEAFFGQGTRLTVV.

The chain carries TRBV5-1 and TRBJ2-7; possible D gene TRBD2, 6 bases. This CDR3 spans 15 amino acids. Per the germline V gene, CDR1 is SGHRS and CDR2 is YFSETQ. Trimming removed 1 base at V and 0 bases at J, with 11 bases between. The CDR3 reads CASSLLEGSSYEQYF. The CDR3 DNA follows: TGCGCCAGCAGCTTGTTGGAGGGGAGCTCCTACGAGCAGTACTTC.

The V and J genes are TRBV7-9 and TRBJ1-1; D is ambiguous. In germline, CDR1 is SEHNR, CDR2 FQNEAQ (reference sequence). V lost 3 bases and J lost 2, with 10 bases in between. CDR3 size: 14 residues. CDR3 DNA: TGTGCCAGCAGCTTCTTGCAGATAAACACTGAAGCTTTCTTT. Translated, it gives CASSFLQINTEAFF.

The rearrangement uses TRBV6-1 and TRBJ2-3, with TRBD2 matching over 7 bases. The ends lost 6 bases at V and 2 bases at J; junction bases unmatched: 8. There are 15 residues in the CDR3. Germline CDR1 is MNHNS and CDR2 is SASEGT. CDR3: CASRKTSTVTDTQYF. The CDR3 DNA follows: TGTGCCAGCAGAAAGACTAGCACCGTCACAGATACGCAGTATTTT.

As regards this clone: Different DNA sequences within this sample yield the same CDR3. The rearrangement uses TRBV5-1 and TRBJ2-2; D remains ambiguous. With 4 bases removed from V and 1 base from J, the gap between germline ends came to 11 bases. The CDR3 length is 15 residues. Germline-derived CDR1 and CDR2 are SGHRS and YFSETQ. The CDR3 is CASSLVTLNTGELFF. In nucleotides, the CDR3 is TGCGCCAGCAGCCTGGTAACCCTGAACACCGGGGAGCTGTTTTTT.

This clone occurred a few times. The chain links TRBV11-2 to TRBJ1-2; D call uncertain. CDR3 length: 15 amino acids. The V end lost 2 bases, the J end lost 6 bases, and 16 bases lay between the germline ends. Germline V gives CDR1 SGHAT, CDR2 FQNNGV. CDR3: CASSLMSAKRHGYTF. The DNA for the CDR3 is TGTGCCAGCAGCTTAATGTCAGCCAAGAGGCATGGCTACACCTTC. Looking up the rest from reference TRBV11-2 and TRBJ1-2 gives the full variable domain: EAGVAQSPRYKIIEKRQSVAFWCNPISGHATLYWYQQILGQGPKLLIQFQNNGVVDDSQLPKDRFSAERLKGVDSTLKIQPAKLEDSAVYLCASSLMSAKRHGYTFGSGTRLTVV.

The chain is built from TRBV5-1 and TRBJ2-5; possibly TRBD2 for D (7 bases). Germline CDR1 SGHRS, CDR2 YFSETQ. Trimming took off 1 base at V and 5 bases at J, with 15 bases between the two ends. CDR3 length: 15 residues. The CDR3 spells CASSLTGARGETQYF. The CDR3 nucleotides are TGCGCCAGCAGCTTGACGGGGGCGCGGGGGGAGACCCAGTACTTC.